The sequence of this T cell receptor beta chain was determined in a study of blood T cell repertoires in COVID-19. Study summary: The samples span acute and convalescent COVID-19 from the United States, Italy and Spain. The analysed material was cDNA or gDNA that came from T cells, B-cell-depleted T cells, or PBMCs.

Original analysis: Reference gene primers were amplified, and this amplification served to estimate nucleated cell counts. Libraries were prepared by immunoSEQ multiplex PCR; TCRdb keeps only in-frame clonotypes and omits some of them. The V and J calls and clone size are taken from that table; D and trimming were inferred from the DNA. In the table there are roughly 24,000 clones, about nine tenths of which are singletons. The TCR originated in a woman over 75 with acute or convalescent COVID-19. The material sequenced was peripheral blood.

The CDR3 sequence is CASSLGGPQGQPPNGYTF. CDR3 DNA: TGCGCCAGCAGCTTGGGGGGGCCACAGGGCCAACCGCCCAATGGCTACACCTTC. This sequence joins TRBV5-1 and TRBJ1-2, with D tentatively TRBD1 (6 bases). CDR1 and CDR2 from the germline V gene are SGHRS and YFSETQ. The CDR3 loop spans 18 amino acids. The V and J ends lost 0 bases and 6 bases respectively, with 24 bases between them.